The T cell receptor (beta chain) under discussion was sequenced for a study of cytomegalovirus exposure and HLA in healthy donors. Study-wide findings and caveats: The analysis excluded some indistinguishable V segments, including TRBV6-2 and TRBV6-3.

CDR1 and CDR2 (germline): MNHEY, SMNVEV (reference sequence). The J segment lost 3 bases and the V segment lost 6 bases, leaving 9 bases of the junction unmatched. CDR3 length: 15 amino acids. Primers: 60 Vbeta forward and 13 Jbeta reverse. This table comes from immunoSEQ multiplex PCR, and its TCRdb copy is limited to in-frame clones, with some not included. The table includes around 170,000 clones, more than 70% detected once. To note about this clone: As yet, its antigen is unknown.

The J gene is TRBJ2-7, the V gene TRBV27; 9 bases are shared with TRBD1. Specimen: PBMCs. This TCR was sampled from a boy younger than 10 in good health and CMV-seronegative. The CDR3 nucleotides read TGTGCCAGCAGGCAACAGGGGGCGCATTACTACGAGCAGTACTTC. Translation gives CASRQQGAHYYEQYF.